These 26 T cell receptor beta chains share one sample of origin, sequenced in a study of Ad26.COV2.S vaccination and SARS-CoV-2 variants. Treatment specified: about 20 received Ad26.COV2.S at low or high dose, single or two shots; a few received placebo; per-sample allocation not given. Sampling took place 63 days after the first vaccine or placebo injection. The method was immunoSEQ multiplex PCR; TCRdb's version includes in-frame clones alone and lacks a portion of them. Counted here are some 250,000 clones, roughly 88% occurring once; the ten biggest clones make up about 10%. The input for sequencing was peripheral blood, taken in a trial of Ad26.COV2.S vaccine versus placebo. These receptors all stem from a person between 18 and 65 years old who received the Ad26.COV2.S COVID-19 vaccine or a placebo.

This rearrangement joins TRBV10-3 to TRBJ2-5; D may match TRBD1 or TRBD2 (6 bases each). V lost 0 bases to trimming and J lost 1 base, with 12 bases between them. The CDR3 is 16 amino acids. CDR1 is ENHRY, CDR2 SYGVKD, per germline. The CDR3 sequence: CAISESRGAVQETQYF. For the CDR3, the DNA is TGTGCCATCAGTGAGTCGAGGGGGGCGGTCCAAGAGACCCAGTACTTC.

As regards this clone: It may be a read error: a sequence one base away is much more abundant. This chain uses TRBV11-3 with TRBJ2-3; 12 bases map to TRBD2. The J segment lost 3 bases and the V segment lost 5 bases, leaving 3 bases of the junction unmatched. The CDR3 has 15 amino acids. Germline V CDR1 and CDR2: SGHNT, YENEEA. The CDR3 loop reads CASSRTSGVTDTQYF. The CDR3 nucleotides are TGTGCCAGCAGCCGGACTAGCGGGGTAACAGATACGCAGTATTTT.

The CDR3 sequence is CASSLKTGDASSYNSPLHF. The CDR3 DNA sequence: TGTGCCAGCTCACTGAAGACGGGGGACGCGAGCTCCTATAATTCACCCCTCCACTTT. The genes are TRBV18 and TRBJ1-6, with D tentatively TRBD1 (5 bases). CDR3 length: 19 residues. Germline CDR1 and CDR2: KGHSH and LQKENI. V was cut by 4 bases and J by 0 bases, with 19 bases left in between.

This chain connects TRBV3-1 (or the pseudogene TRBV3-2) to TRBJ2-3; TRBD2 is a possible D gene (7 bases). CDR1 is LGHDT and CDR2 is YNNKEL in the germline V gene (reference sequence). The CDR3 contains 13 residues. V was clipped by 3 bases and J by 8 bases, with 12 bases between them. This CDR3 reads CASSQGGGGTQYF. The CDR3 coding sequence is TGTGCCAGCAGCCAGGGGGGAGGGGGTACGCAGTATTTT.

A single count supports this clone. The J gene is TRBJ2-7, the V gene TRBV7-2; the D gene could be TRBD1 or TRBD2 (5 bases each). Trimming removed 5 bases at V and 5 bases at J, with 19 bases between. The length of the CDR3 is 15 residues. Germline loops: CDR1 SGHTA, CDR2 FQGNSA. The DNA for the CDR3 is TGTGCCAGCAGCACCCCTAGCCAGGGTACCAACGAGCAGTACTTC. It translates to CASSTPSQGTNEQYF.

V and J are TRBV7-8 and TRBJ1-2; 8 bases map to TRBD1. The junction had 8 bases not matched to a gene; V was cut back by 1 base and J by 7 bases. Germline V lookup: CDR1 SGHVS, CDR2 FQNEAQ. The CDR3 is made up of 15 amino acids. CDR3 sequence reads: CASSLVAGGGLGYTF. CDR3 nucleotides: TGTGCCAGCAGCTTAGTGGCAGGGGGCGGTCTTGGCTACACCTTC. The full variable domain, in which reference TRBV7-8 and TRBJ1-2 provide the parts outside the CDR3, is GAGVSQSPRYKVAKRGQDVALRCDPISGHVSLFWYQQALGQGPEFLTYFQNEAQLDKSGLPSDRFFAERPEGSVSTLKIQRTQQEDSAVYLCASSLVAGGGLGYTFGSGTRLTVV.

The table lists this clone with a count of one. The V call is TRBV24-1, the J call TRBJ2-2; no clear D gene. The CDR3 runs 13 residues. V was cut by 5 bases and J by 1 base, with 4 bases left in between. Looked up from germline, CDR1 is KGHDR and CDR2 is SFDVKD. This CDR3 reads CATSAGNTGELFF. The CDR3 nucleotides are TGTGCCACCAGTGCAGGGAACACCGGGGAGCTGTTTTTT.

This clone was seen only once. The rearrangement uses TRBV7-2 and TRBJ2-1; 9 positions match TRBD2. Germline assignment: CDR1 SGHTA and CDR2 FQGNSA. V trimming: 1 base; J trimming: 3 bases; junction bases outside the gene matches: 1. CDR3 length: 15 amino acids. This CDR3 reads CASSLGTSVYNEQFF. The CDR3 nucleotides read TGTGCCAGCAGCTTAGGGACTAGCGTCTACAATGAGCAGTTCTTC.

This CDR3 reads CASSPPFGGGNYNEQFF. The CDR3, as DNA: TGTGCCAGCTCACCACCGTTCGGAGGGGGGAACTACAATGAGCAGTTCTTC. The rearrangement links TRBV18 to TRBJ2-1; D tentatively fits TRBD1 or TRBD2 (6 bases each). V shed 0 bases and J shed 3 bases, with 15 bases lying between them. CDR1 is KGHSH, CDR2 LQKENI, per germline. This CDR3 is 17 amino acids long.

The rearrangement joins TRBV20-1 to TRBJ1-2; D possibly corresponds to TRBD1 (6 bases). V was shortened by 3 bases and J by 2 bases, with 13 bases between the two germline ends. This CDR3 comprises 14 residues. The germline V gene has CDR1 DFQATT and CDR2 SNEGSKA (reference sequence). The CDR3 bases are TGCAGTGCTAGTGCGGGGGCAGACAACTATGGCTACACCTTC. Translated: CSASAGADNYGYTF.

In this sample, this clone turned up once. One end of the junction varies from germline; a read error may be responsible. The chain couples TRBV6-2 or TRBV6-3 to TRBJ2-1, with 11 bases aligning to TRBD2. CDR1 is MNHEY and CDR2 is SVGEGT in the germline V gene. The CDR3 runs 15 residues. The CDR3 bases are TGTGCCAGCAACCCACTAGCGGGAGTCTACAATGGGCAGTTCTTC. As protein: CASNPLAGVYNGQFF.

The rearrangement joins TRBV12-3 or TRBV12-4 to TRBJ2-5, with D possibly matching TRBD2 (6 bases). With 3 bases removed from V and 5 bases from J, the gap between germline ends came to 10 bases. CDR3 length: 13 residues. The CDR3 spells CASSFGGTETQYF. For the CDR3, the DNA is TGTGCCAGCAGTTTTGGGGGGACGGAGACCCAGTACTTC.

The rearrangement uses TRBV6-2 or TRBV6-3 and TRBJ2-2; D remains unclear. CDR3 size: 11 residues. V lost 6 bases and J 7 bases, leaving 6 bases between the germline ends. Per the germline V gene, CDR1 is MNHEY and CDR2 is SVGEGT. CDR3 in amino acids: CASSFNGELFF. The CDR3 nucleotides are TGTGCCAGCAGCTTTAACGGGGAGCTGTTTTTT.

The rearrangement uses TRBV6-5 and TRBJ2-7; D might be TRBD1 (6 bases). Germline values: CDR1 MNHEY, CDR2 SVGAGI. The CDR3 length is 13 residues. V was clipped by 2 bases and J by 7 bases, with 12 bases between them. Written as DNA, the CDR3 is TGTGCCAGCAGTTACGGGACATCTCAGGAGCAGTACTTC. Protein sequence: CASSYGTSQEQYF.

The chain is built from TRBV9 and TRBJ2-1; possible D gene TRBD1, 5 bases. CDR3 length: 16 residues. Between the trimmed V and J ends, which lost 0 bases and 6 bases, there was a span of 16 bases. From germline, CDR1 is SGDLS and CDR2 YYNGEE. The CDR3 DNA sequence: TGTGCCAGCAGCGTAGTCCCAGGGAATGACGGCAATGAGCAGTTCTTC. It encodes CASSVVPGNDGNEQFF.

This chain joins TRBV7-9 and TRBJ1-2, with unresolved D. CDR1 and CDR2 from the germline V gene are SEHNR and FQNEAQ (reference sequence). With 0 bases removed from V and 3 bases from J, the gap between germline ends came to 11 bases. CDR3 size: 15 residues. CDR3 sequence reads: CASSLALETHYGYTF. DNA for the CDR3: TGTGCCAGCAGCTTAGCTCTCGAGACACACTATGGCTACACCTTC.

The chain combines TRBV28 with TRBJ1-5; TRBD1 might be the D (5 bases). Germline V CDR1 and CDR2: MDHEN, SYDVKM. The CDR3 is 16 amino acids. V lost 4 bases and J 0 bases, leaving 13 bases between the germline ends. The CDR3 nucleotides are TGTGCCAGCAGTTGGCAAGGCAGGGATAGCAATCAGCCCCAGCATTTT. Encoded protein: CASSWQGRDSNQPQHF.

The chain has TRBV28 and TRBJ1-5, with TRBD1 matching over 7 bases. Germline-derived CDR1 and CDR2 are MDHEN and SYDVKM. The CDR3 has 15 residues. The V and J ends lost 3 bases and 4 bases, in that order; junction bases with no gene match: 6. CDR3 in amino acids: CASSFSVRGNQPQHF. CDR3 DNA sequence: TGTGCCAGCAGTTTTTCGGTCAGGGGGAATCAGCCCCAGCATTTT.

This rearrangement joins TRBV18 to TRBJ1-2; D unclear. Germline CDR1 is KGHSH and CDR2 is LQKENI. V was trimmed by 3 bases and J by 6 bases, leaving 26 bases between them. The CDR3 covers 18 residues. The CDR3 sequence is CASSPKSIRLTEKDGYTF. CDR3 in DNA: TGTGCCAGCTCACCGAAATCTATAAGACTTACGGAAAAGGATGGCTACACCTTC. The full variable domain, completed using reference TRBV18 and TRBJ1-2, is NAGVMQNPRHLVRRRGQEARLRCSPMKGHSHVYWYRQLPEEGLKFMVYLQKENIIDESGMPKERFSAEFPKEGPSILRIQQVVRGDSAAYFCASSPKSIRLTEKDGYTFGSGTRLTVV.

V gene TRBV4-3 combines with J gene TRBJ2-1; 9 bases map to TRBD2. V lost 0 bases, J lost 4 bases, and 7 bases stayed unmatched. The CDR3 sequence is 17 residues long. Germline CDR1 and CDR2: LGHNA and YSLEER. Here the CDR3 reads CASSQDPAGGWYNEQFF. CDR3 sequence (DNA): TGCGCCAGCAGCCAAGATCCGGCGGGAGGGTGGTACAATGAGCAGTTCTTC.

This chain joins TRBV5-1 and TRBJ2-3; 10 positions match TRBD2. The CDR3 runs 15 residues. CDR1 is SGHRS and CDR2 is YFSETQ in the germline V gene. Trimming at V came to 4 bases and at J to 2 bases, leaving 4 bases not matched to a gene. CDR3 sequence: CASSTGLALTDTQYF. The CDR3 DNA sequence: TGCGCCAGCAGCACGGGACTAGCGCTCACAGATACGCAGTATTTT. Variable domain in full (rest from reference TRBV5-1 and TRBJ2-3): KAGVTQTPRYLIKTRGQQVTLSCSPISGHRSVSWYQQTPGQGLQFLFEYFSETQRNKGNFPGRFSGRQFSNSRSEMNVSTLELGDSALYLCASSTGLALTDTQYFGPGTRLTVL.

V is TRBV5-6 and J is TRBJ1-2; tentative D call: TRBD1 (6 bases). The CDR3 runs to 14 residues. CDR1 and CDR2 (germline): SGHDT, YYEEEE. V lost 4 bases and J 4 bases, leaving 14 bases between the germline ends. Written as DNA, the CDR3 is TGTGCCAGCAGCCCGACGGGGGCTGTCTATGGCTACACCTTC. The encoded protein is CASSPTGAVYGYTF.

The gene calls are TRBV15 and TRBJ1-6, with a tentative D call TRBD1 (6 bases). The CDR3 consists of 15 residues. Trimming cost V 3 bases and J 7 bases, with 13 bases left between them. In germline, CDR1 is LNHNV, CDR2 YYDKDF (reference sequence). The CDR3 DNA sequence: TGTGCCACCAGCAGCCAGGGACAACCCAATTCACCCCTCCACTTT. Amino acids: CATSSQGQPNSPLHF.

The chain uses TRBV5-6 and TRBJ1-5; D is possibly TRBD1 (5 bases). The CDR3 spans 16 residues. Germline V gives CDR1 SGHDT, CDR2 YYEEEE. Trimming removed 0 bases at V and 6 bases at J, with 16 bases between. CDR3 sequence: CASSLAKGSGLQPQHF. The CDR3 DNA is TGTGCCAGCAGCTTGGCCAAGGGGTCAGGGCTTCAGCCCCAGCATTTT.

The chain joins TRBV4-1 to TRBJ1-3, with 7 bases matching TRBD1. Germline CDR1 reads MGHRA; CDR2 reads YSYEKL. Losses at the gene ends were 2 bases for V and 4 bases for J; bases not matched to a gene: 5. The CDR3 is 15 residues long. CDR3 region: CASSQPGDSGNTIYF. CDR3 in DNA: TGCGCCAGCAGCCAACCTGGGGACAGCGGAAACACCATATATTTT.

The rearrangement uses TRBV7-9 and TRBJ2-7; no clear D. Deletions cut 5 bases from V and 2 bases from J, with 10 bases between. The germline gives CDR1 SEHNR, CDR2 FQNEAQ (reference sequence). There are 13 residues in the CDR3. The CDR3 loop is CASSPPQTYEQYF. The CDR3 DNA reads TGTGCCAGCAGCCCCCCCCAGACCTACGAGCAGTACTTC.